Included here is one T cell receptor beta chain sequence, with context. These data are taken from a study of cytomegalovirus exposure and HLA in healthy donors. CDR1 is MNHEY and CDR2 is SMNVEV in the germline V gene (reference sequence). The CDR3 is 16 amino acids. Trimming removed 8 bases from V and 2 bases from J, with 19 bases in between. Primers: 60 Vbeta forward and 13 Jbeta reverse. Some clones are missing from TCRdb's copy, which holds only in-frame ones; the method was immunoSEQ multiplex PCR. The sample lists 100,000 or so clones, 79% occurring once. This TCR came from a woman in her forties in good health and CMV-seronegative. Sequencing was carried out using PBMCs. The chain links TRBV27 to TRBJ1-5; D is uncertain. CDR3: CASARRPGLGNQPQHF. The CDR3, as DNA: TGTGCCAGCGCCCGACGACCCGGGTTGGGCAATCAGCCCCAGCATTTT.